A selection of T cell receptor beta chains follows, all from one sample in a study of cytomegalovirus exposure and HLA in healthy donors. Only in-frame clones appear in the TCRdb table, and some are missing; sequencing was by immunoSEQ multiplex PCR. The data contain over 110,000 clones, 75% to 85% of them singletons. Sequencing was performed on PBMCs. These receptors were obtained from a woman aged 40 to 55 in good health and CMV-seropositive. CDR3s include the opening cysteine and the closing phenylalanine or tryptophan. Fields, in order: J gene, V gene, D gene, clone size, CDR3 protein, CDR3 DNA. D genes are given only for firm matches. Expanded clones are given a class, and other clones once, few, many or no size at all.

TRBJ2-7 | TRBV5-1 | - | - | CASQEVAAYEQYF | TGCGCCAGCCAGGAGGTAGCGGCCTACGAGCAGTACTTC
TRBJ2-2 | TRBV7-2 | TRBD2 | - | CASSFSGSNTGELFF | TGTGCCAGCAGCTTTAGCGGGTCGAACACCGGGGAGCTGTTTTTT
TRBJ2-7 | TRBV6-5 | - | - | CASSERWGAGEYF | TGTGCCAGCAGTGAACGATGGGGGGCGGGGGAGTACTTC
TRBJ2-3 | TRBV12-5 | TRBD2 | - | CASGPSGRSTDTQYF | TGTGCTAGTGGTCCCAGCGGGAGAAGCACAGATACGCAGTATTTT
TRBJ1-3 | TRBV28 | - | - | CASSLWGRAGNTIYF | TGTGCCAGCAGTTTATGGGGCAGGGCTGGAAACACCATATATTTT
TRBJ2-7 | TRBV2 | TRBD2 | - | CASSDGGGLNYEQYF | TGTGCCAGCAGTGACGGGGGGGGACTGAACTACGAGCAGTACTTC
TRBJ2-7 | TRBV2 | - | - | CASSESSGPPYEQYF | TGTGCCAGCAGTGAGTCGAGCGGTCCCCCCTACGAGCAGTACTTC
TRBJ1-5 | TRBV5-6 | - | - | CASSAGADQPQHF | TGTGCCAGCAGTGCAGGGGCTGATCAGCCCCAGCATTTT
TRBJ2-5 | TRBV6-1 | TRBD1 | - | CASSADRGLQETQYF | TGTGCCAGCAGTGCCGACAGGGGTTTACAAGAGACCCAGTACTTC
TRBJ1-2 | TRBV2 | - | - | CASRSDNYGYTF | TGTGCCAGCAGAAGCGATAACTATGGCTACACCTTC
TRBJ1-2 | TRBV5-1 | - | - | CASSLGTSTGHYTF | TGCGCCAGCAGCTTGGGGACTTCGACAGGCCACTACACCTTC
TRBJ1-2 | TRBV27 | TRBD1 | - | CASSLSGQSYGYTF | TGTGCCAGCAGTTTATCGGGACAGTCCTATGGCTACACCTTC
TRBJ2-1 | TRBV1 | - | - | CTSSPTPGTDSILTSLPYNEQFF | TGCACCAGCAGCCCGACCCCCGGAACCGACAGTATACTGACTAGCTTACCCTACAATGAGCAGTTCTTC
TRBJ2-7 | TRBV27 | - | - | CASSLRGATYEQYF | TGTGCCAGCAGTTTACGGGGGGCCACCTACGAGCAGTACTTC
TRBJ2-1 | TRBV5-5 | - | once | CASNWRGSLHNEQFF | TGTGCCAGCAACTGGAGGGGCTCCCTTCACAATGAGCAGTTCTTC
TRBJ1-5 | TRBV28 | TRBD1 | - | CASSLEGAGNQPQHF | TGTGCCAGCAGTTTAGAGGGGGCTGGAAATCAGCCCCAGCATTTT
TRBJ2-7 | TRBV7-2 | - | - | CASSGRDFALGQYF | TGTGCCAGCAGCGGACGGGACTTCGCCTTGGGGCAGTACTTC
TRBJ1-4 | TRBV7-2 | - | - | CVSSSSTNEKLFF | TGTGTCAGCAGCTCCTCAACTAATGAAAAACTGTTTTTT
TRBJ1-5 | TRBV6-1 | - | - | CASSLRDTNQPQHF | TGTGCCAGCAGTCTCCGGGACACTAATCAGCCCCAGCATTTT
TRBJ2-1 | TRBV7-6 | TRBD2 | - | CASSLLAGTYNEQFF | TGTGCCAGCAGCCTACTAGCGGGGACGTACAATGAGCAGTTCTTC
TRBJ1-2 | TRBV30 | - | - | CAWAGVVMGSGYTF | TGTGCCTGGGCAGGGGTAGTCATGGGGTCGGGCTACACCTTC
TRBJ2-5 | TRBV19 | - | - | CASSWTDQETQYF | TGTGCCAGTAGTTGGACAGATCAAGAGACCCAGTACTTC
TRBJ2-4 | TRBV7-8 | TRBD1 | - | CASSLRGPSQAKNIQYF | TGTGCCAGCAGCTTAAGGGGGCCGTCCCAAGCCAAAAACATTCAGTACTTC
TRBJ2-1 | TRBV5-4 | TRBD1 | once | CASSLGGTGEGEQFF | TGTGCCAGCAGCTTGGGAGGGACAGGGGAGGGTGAGCAGTTCTTC
TRBJ2-5 | TRBV18 | TRBD2 | - | CASSPTSGRAAETQYF | TGTGCCAGCTCACCCACTAGCGGGAGGGCCGCAGAGACCCAGTACTTC
TRBJ1-3 | TRBV10-3 | - | - | CAISDPTKAGPSGNTIYF | TGTGCCATCAGTGACCCCACCAAGGCAGGGCCCTCTGGAAACACCATATATTTT
TRBJ2-7 | TRBV7-2 | - | few | CASSAVRGYEQYF | TGTGCCAGCAGCGCCGTGAGGGGGTACGAGCAGTACTTC
TRBJ1-2 | TRBV7-9 | TRBD1 | once | CASSRRQGLLGYGYTF | TGTGCCAGCAGCCGTCGACAGGGCCTCTTGGGCTATGGCTACACCTTC
TRBJ1-1 | TRBV6-5 | TRBD1 | - | CASSYSEGARTEAFF | TGTGCCAGCAGTTACTCGGAGGGGGCGAGGACTGAAGCTTTCTTT
TRBJ2-3 | TRBV4-2 | - | - | CASSQDRRQSRDTQYF | TGTGCCAGCAGCCAAGATAGGAGACAGTCCCGAGATACGCAGTATTTT
TRBJ2-3 | TRBV30 | TRBD2 | - | CAWTRLAASTDTQYF | TGTGCCTGGACCCGACTAGCGGCTAGCACAGATACGCAGTATTTT
TRBJ2-2 | TRBV18 | - | - | CASSPHSNTGELFF | TGTGCCAGCTCACCCCATTCGAACACCGGGGAGCTGTTTTTT
TRBJ2-1 | TRBV5-6 | TRBD2 | - | CASSLEREHNEQFF | TGTGCCAGCAGCTTAGAGCGGGAGCACAATGAGCAGTTCTTC
TRBJ1-4 | TRBV7-9 | TRBD1 | - | CASSLGVGQGAINEKLFF | TGTGCCAGCAGCTTAGGAGTGGGACAGGGGGCAATTAATGAAAAACTGTTTTTT
TRBJ2-5 | TRBV10-3 | - | - | CAISRQVQETQYF | TGTGCCATCAGTCGACAGGTCCAAGAGACCCAGTACTTC
TRBJ1-2 | TRBV19 | TRBD1 | - | CAISLDRGYGYTF | TGTGCCATAAGTCTGGACAGGGGCTATGGCTACACCTTC
TRBJ1-1 | TRBV6-6 | TRBD1 | - | CASYRDRAYTEAFF | TGTGCCAGCTACCGGGACAGGGCTTACACTGAAGCTTTCTTT
TRBJ2-5 | TRBV7-2 | - | - | CASSPLPATSQETQYF | TGTGCCAGCAGCCCCCTCCCCGCGACTAGTCAAGAGACCCAGTACTTC
TRBJ2-7 | TRBV19 | TRBD2 | - | CASSILLGAGDAYEQYF | TGTGCCAGTAGTATATTATTAGGGGCGGGAGACGCCTACGAGCAGTACTTC
TRBJ1-1 | TRBV5-1 | - | - | CASRGGAEAFF | TGCGCCAGCAGAGGGGGGGCTGAAGCTTTCTTT
TRBJ1-1 | TRBV7-3 | - | - | CASSGGGGNTEAFF | TGTGCCAGCAGCGGAGGTGGAGGGAACACTGAAGCTTTCTTT